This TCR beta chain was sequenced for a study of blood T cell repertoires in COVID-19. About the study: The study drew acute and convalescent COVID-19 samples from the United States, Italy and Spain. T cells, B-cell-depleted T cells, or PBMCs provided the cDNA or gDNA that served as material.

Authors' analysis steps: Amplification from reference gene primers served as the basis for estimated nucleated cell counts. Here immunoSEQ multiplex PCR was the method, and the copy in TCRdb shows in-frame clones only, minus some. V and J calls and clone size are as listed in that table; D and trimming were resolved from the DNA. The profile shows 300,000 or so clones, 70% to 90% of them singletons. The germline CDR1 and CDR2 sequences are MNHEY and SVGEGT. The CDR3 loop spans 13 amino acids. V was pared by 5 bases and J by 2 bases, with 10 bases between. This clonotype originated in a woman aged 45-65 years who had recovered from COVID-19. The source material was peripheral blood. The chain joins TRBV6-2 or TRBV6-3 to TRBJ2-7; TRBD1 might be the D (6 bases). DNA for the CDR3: TGTGCCAGCAGTCCCGGACAGCCCTACGAGCAGTACTTC. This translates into CASSPGQPYEQYF.